This T cell receptor (beta chain) was recovered during a study of blood T cell repertoires in COVID-19 (dated by TCRdb to the early 2020s). Concerning the study at large: Samples from collaborators originated in the United States, Italy and Spain and spanned both the acute and convalescent phases of COVID-19. The material from the prospective study consisted of cDNA or gDNA derived from T cells, B-cell-depleted T cells, or PBMCs. Subjects who had been exposed to COVID-19, were actively infected with it, or had recovered from it provided the deeply sampled blood TCRbeta repertoires that made up the dataset. The repertoires were made available in a free public database intended to serve as a resource for research on the immune response to SARS-CoV-2. Samples were obtained from the ongoing ImmuneRACE study (first 160 participants) and from approximately 1,200 subjects provided by 6 global collaborators. Sample metadata almost always included a de-identified subject ID, COVID-19 status, age in years and sex. Where HLA class I and class II types were available, the types were taken from metadata supplied by the sample provider, not from assay-based typing. Broad study findings and their caveats: How much clinical and demographic metadata was included differed by source and by participant, and the metadata was provided uncurated.

Each collaborating institution followed its own protocols to collect whole blood in K2EDTA tubes. Collaborator samples were shipped for TCRbeta analysis as frozen whole blood, isolated PBMCs, or DNA extracted from either sample type. TCRbeta CDR3 regions were amplified from genomic DNA by means of the immunoSEQ Assay, a bias-controlled multiplex PCR. The original methods were these. The number of nucleated cells in each sample was estimated by amplification of reference gene primers within the assay. To quantify the absolute abundance of each unique TCRbeta CDR3 rearrangement, sequence reads were collapsed and filtered. For each sample, productive Simpson clonality was calculated as the square root of Simpson's diversity index across productive rearrangements. TCRdb holds this immuneACCESS table with in-frame rearrangements only. Some clones are missing; in checked studies, unresolved V genes explain under half, and the rest has no known cause. V, J and clone size were drawn from that table, and D and trimming were deduced from the DNA. The sample table lists about 49,000 clones, around 85% of them with a count of one. The ten most abundant clones make up approximately 15% of the sample.

Comments on this clone: Its specific antigen is unknown. Per-nucleotide qualities are absent, and no much larger clonotype sits a single base away.

CDR1 is given as GTSNPN and CDR2 as SVGIG, both from the germline V gene (reference sequence). Compared with germline, V lacks 0 bases and J lacks 2 bases; bases without a gene match: 7. From its cysteine to its phenylalanine, the CDR3 spans 15 amino acids. The retained sequence is limited to the CDR3, 45 bases, with the frame set at the first base. This clonotype was sampled from a human donor in a cohort sampled during active COVID-19. The specimen sequenced was peripheral blood. This sequence uses TRBV30 and TRBJ2-7; TRBD2 matches 7 bases in the middle. DNA sequence: TGTGCCTGGAGTGTGGGTTCGGGGGGAACCTACGAGCAGTACTTC. Its amino acids are CAWSVGSGGTYEQYF.